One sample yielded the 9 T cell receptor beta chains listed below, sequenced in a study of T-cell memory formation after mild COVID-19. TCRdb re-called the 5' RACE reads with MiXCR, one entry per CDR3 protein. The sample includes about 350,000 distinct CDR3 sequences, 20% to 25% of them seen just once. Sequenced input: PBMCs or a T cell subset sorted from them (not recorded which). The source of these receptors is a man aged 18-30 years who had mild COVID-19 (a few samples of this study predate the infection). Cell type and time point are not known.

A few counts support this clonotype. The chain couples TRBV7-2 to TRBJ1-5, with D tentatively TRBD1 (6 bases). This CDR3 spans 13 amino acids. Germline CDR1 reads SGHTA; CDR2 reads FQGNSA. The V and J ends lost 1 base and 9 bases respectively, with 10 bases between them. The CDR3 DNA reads TGTGCCAGCAGCTTAGTTGGGGGGCGGCCCCAGCATTTT. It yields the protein CASSLVGGRPQHF.

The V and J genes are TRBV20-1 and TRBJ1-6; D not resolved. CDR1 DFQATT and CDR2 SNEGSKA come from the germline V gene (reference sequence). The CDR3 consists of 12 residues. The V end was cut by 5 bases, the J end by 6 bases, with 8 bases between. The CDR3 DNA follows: TGCAGTGCTGCCGGTTCTAATTCACCCCTCCACTTT. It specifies CSAAGSNSPLHF.

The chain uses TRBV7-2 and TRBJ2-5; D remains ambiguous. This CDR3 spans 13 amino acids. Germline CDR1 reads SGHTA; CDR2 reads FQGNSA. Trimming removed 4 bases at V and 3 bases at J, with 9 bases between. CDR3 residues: CASSSDGKETQYF. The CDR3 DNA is TGTGCCAGCAGCTCGGACGGAAAAGAGACCCAGTACTTC.

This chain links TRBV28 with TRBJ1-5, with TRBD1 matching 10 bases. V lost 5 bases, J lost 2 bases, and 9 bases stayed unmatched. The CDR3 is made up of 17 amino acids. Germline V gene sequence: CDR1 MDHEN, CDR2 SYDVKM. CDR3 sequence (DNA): TGTGCCAGCAGTATCCGACAGGGGGCTTTGGGCAATCAGCCCCAGCATTTT. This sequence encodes CASSIRQGALGNQPQHF.

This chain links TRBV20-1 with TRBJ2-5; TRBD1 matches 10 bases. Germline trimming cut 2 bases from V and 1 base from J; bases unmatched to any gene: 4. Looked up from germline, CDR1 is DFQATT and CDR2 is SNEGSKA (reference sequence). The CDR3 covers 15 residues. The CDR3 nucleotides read TGCAGTGCTAGATCCCGGGACAGGGGCCAAGAGACCCAGTACTTC. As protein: CSARSRDRGQETQYF.

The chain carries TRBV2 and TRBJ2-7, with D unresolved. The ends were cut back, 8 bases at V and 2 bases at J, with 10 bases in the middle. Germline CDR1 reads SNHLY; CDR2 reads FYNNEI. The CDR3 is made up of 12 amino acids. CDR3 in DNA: TGTGCCAGCGGAAACGGGCCCTACGAGCAGTACTTC. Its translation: CASGNGPYEQYF.

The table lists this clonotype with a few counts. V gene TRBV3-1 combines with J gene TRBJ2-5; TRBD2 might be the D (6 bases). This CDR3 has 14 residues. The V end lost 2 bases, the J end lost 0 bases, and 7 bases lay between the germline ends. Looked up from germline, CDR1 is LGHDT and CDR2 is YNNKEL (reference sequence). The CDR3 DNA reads TGTGCCAGCAGCCAACGGGGGTACCAAGAGACCCAGTACTTC. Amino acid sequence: CASSQRGYQETQYF.

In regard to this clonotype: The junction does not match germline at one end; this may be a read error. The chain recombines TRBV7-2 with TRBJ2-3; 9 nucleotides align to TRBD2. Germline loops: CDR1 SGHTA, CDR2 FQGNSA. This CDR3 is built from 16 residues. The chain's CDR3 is CASSLVGGGDTGTQYF. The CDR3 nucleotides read TGTGCCAGCAGCTTAGTAGGCGGGGGGGACACAGGTACGCAGTATTTT.

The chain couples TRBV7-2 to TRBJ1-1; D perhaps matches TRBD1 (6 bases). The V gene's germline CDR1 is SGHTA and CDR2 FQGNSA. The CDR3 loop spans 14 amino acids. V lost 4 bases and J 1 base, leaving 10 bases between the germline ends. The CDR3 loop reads CASSWDNWNTEAFF. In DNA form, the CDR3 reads TGTGCCAGCAGCTGGGACAATTGGAACACTGAAGCTTTCTTT.